The 19 T cell receptor beta chains below were found in one sample sequenced in a study of blood T cell repertoires in COVID-19. Produced via immunoSEQ multiplex PCR; TCRdb's table is partial and in-frame only. The sample records approximately 350,000 clones, around 91% being singletons. Sequencing was performed on PBMCs or T cells enriched from blood (not recorded which). These receptor sequences come from a man between 18 and 29 years old who had recovered from COVID-19.

This clone was seen a handful of times. CDR3 nucleotide sequence: TGTGCCAGCAGTTTAGGTGTACAGGGCAATCAGCCCCAGCATTTT. This sequence encodes CASSLGVQGNQPQHF. The V gene is TRBV28, the J gene TRBJ1-5, with D tentatively TRBD1 (5 bases). The V end lost 2 bases, the J end lost 2 bases, and 10 bases lay between the germline ends. Looked up from germline, CDR1 is MDHEN and CDR2 is SYDVKM. The CDR3 has 15 residues.

The J gene is TRBJ2-2, the V gene TRBV27; perhaps TRBD2 as D (6 bases). V shed 3 bases and J shed 6 bases, with 17 bases lying between them. The CDR3 is 16 residues long. Germline V CDR1 and CDR2: MNHEY, SMNVEV (reference sequence). CDR3 nucleotides: TGTGCCAGCAGTTTTTTCAGTACGCGGGGACCCGGGGAGCTGTTTTTT. This sequence encodes CASSFFSTRGPGELFF.

V and J are TRBV4-1 and TRBJ1-1, with D hard to call. The germline gives CDR1 MGHRA, CDR2 YSYEKL. The V and J ends lost 0 bases and 4 bases respectively, with 12 bases between them. The CDR3 sequence is 15 residues long. The CDR3 sequence: CASSQELVGVTEAFF. The CDR3 nucleotides read TGCGCCAGCAGCCAAGAATTAGTCGGGGTCACTGAAGCTTTCTTT.

The chain has TRBV6-5 and TRBJ1-1; TRBD1 is a possible D gene (6 bases). CDR3 length equals 13 residues. Germline V gene data show CDR1 as MNHEY and CDR2 as SVGAGI. Trimming pared 7 bases from V and 5 bases from J, leaving 14 bases between. This chain's CDR3 is CASNINRETEAFF. The CDR3 nucleotides are TGTGCCAGCAACATAAACAGGGAGACTGAAGCTTTCTTT.

The rearrangement joins TRBV7-8 to TRBJ2-7; 7 nucleotides line up with TRBD1. Germline CDR1 reads SGHVS; CDR2 reads FQNEAQ. This CDR3 region has 14 residues. After removal of 5 bases from V and 3 bases from J, the junction contained 7 bases not matched to a gene. CDR3 amino acids: CASSATGRRYEQYF. For the CDR3, the DNA is TGTGCCAGCAGCGCGACAGGGCGCCGCTACGAGCAGTACTTC.

This chain connects TRBV4-1 to TRBJ2-5; 11 positions match TRBD1. This CDR3 contains 18 residues. CDR1 and CDR2 (germline): MGHRA, YSYEKL. With V trimmed by 4 bases and J by 1 base, 11 bases remained unmatched. This chain's CDR3 is CASSPGQGGGSSQETQYF. The CDR3 DNA follows: TGCGCCAGCAGCCCGGGACAGGGGGGTGGATCTTCCCAAGAGACCCAGTACTTC.

This clone occurred once. The CDR3 region is CASSQEGAGNTGELFF. For the CDR3, the DNA is TGTGCCAGCAGCCAAGAGGGCGCAGGTAACACCGGGGAGCTGTTTTTT. The genes are TRBV3-1 (or the pseudogene TRBV3-2) and TRBJ2-2; no reliable D call. V lost 0 bases to trimming and J lost 2 bases, with 10 bases between them. This CDR3 region has 16 residues. From germline, CDR1 is LGHDT and CDR2 YNNKEL (reference sequence).

This chain joins TRBV19 and TRBJ1-6; 8 positions agree with TRBD1. This CDR3 spans 13 amino acids. The germline V gene has CDR1 LNHDA and CDR2 SQIVND (reference sequence). V dropped 11 bases and J dropped 7; count of bases not matched to a gene: 7. The CDR3 is CASEDRENSPLHF. The CDR3 coding sequence is TGTGCCTCGGAGGACAGGGAGAATTCACCCCTCCACTTT. The full variable domain, in which reference TRBV19 and TRBJ1-6 provide the parts outside the CDR3, is DGGITQSPKYLFRKEGQNVTLSCEQNLNHDAMYWYRQDPGQGLRLIYYSQIVNDFQKGDIAEGYSVSREKKESFPLTVTSAQKNPTAFYLCASEDRENSPLHFGNGTRLTVT.

J is TRBJ2-3 and V is TRBV4-1; 7 nucleotides line up with TRBD2. The V gene's germline CDR1 is MGHRA and CDR2 YSYEKL. The J segment lost 2 bases and the V segment lost 4 bases, leaving 6 bases of the junction unmatched. CDR3 size: 15 residues. CDR3 DNA: TGCGCCAGCAGCCCTACTAGCGATAACACAGATACGCAGTATTTT. Translation gives CASSPTSDNTDTQYF.

This clone was detected a few times. The rearrangement links TRBV6-1 to TRBJ1-2; no firm D call. Germline V CDR1 and CDR2: MNHNS, SASEGT. The V gene lost 2 bases and the J gene lost 8 bases, with 12 bases spanning the gap. There are 13 residues in the CDR3. The CDR3 reads CASSEYRWEGYTF. CDR3 coding DNA: TGTGCCAGCAGTGAATATCGTTGGGAGGGCTACACCTTC.

This rearrangement joins TRBV27 to TRBJ2-7; D might be TRBD2 (5 bases). From germline, CDR1 is MNHEY and CDR2 SMNVEV (reference sequence). The CDR3 totals 14 residues. The ends were cut back, 8 bases at V and 2 bases at J, with 16 bases in the middle. The CDR3 region has the DNA TGTGCCAGCCTCAAACTAGTTTCCCCCTACGAGCAGTACTTC. Translated, it gives CASLKLVSPYEQYF.

This chain uses TRBV5-6 with TRBJ2-1; D is undetermined. CDR1 and CDR2 (germline): SGHDT, YYEEEE. V was cut by 4 bases and J by 0 bases, with 14 bases left in between. The CDR3 consists of 16 residues. The DNA of the CDR3 is TGTGCCAGCAGCCCCCGACTGCCGGGCTCCTACAATGAGCAGTTCTTC. This codes for CASSPRLPGSYNEQFF.

This clone was detected only once. V and J are TRBV25-1 and TRBJ2-7, with a tentative D call TRBD1 (6 bases). CDR1 and CDR2 from the germline V gene are MGHDK and SYGVNS. This CDR3 region has 14 residues. V lost 6 bases to trimming and J lost 5 bases, with 17 bases between them. CDR3 loop: CASSPAGVVDEQYF. The CDR3 bases are TGTGCCAGCAGCCCCGCAGGGGTGGTCGACGAGCAGTACTTC.

The rearrangement joins TRBV9 to TRBJ1-1; D is perhaps TRBD1 (6 bases). V dropped 0 bases and J dropped 7 bases, with 13 bases sitting between them. Germline lookup yields CDR1 SGDLS and CDR2 YYNGEE. CDR3 size: 14 residues. For the CDR3, the DNA is TGTGCCAGCAGCGTAGTGGTTGGGGGCAATGAAGCTTTCTTT. This encodes CASSVVVGGNEAFF.

This chain connects TRBV3-1 (or the pseudogene TRBV3-2) to TRBJ2-1; 10 nucleotides match TRBD2. J gave up 8 bases and V 0 bases, and 4 bases lay outside the gene matches. CDR3 size: 15 residues. The germline V gene has CDR1 LGHDT and CDR2 YNNKEL (reference sequence). The chain's CDR3 is CASSQELAGSDEQFF. CDR3 coding DNA: TGTGCCAGCAGCCAAGAACTAGCGGGGTCGGATGAGCAGTTCTTC.

The chain recombines TRBV2 with TRBJ1-2; D is undetermined. V was shortened by 0 bases and J by 7 bases, with 15 bases between the two germline ends. This CDR3 has 15 amino acids. Germline assignment: CDR1 SNHLY and CDR2 FYNNEI. CDR3 residues: CASSEAPGRDVGYTF. The DNA of the CDR3 is TGTGCCAGCAGTGAAGCTCCGGGGAGAGACGTTGGCTACACCTTC.

The rearrangement joins TRBV27 to TRBJ2-2, with D tentatively TRBD1 (6 bases). CDR1 is MNHEY, CDR2 SMNVEV, per germline (reference sequence). The CDR3 spans 14 residues. The germline V and J ends were trimmed by 0 bases and 5 bases, with 7 bases remaining between them. In nucleotides, the CDR3 is TGTGCCAGCAGTTTATCCCAGGGGACCGGGGAGCTGTTTTTT. This gives the protein CASSLSQGTGELFF.

The chain joins TRBV18 to TRBJ2-1; the D is unclear. Deletions cut 6 bases from V and 7 bases from J, with 16 bases between. Germline V gene data show CDR1 as KGHSH and CDR2 as LQKENI. The CDR3 is 14 amino acids. CDR3 sequence reads: CASSSISARNEQFF. The CDR3 nucleotides read TGTGCCAGCTCCTCGATATCGGCGAGGAATGAGCAGTTCTTC.

The rearrangement uses TRBV9 and TRBJ2-4; D not resolved. CDR3 length: 17 residues. CDR1 and CDR2 from the germline V gene are SGDLS and YYNGEE. V lost 0 bases and J lost 0, with 13 bases in between. CDR3 sequence: CASSVADRVLAKNIQYF. The CDR3 bases are TGTGCCAGCAGCGTAGCTGACCGGGTACTAGCCAAAAACATTCAGTACTTC.